This T cell receptor (beta chain) was observed in a study of cytomegalovirus exposure and HLA in healthy donors. Across the study: Prior work identified under 130 million unique TCR beta sequences in some 180 million T cells. Findings and caveats of the study: A later analysis reportedly found fewer N-insertions in an Asian-associated ancestry cluster than the roughly 670-donor mean. CMV serostatus was the sole immune exposure information available. Later on, an analysis tied roughly 17,000 TCR beta sequences to HLA alleles at 0.05 false discovery rate.

In the case of this clone: Its antigen is unidentified.

The germline V gene has CDR1 SGHTA and CDR2 FQGNSA. The ends lost 5 bases at V and 8 bases at J; junction bases unmatched: 4. The length of the CDR3 is 14 residues. Vbeta (60) and Jbeta (13) primers were used in the PCR. The assay was immunoSEQ multiplex PCR, and TCRdb's table has in-frame clones only and misses some. The sample shows under 150,000 clones, about 79% of them seen only once. This sequence was found in a female donor in good health and CMV-seropositive. The specimen sequenced was PBMCs. This rearrangement joins TRBV7-2 to TRBJ2-1; 12 bases are a match to TRBD2. The CDR3 DNA sequence: TGTGCCAGCAGCCCAAGACTAGCGGGAGATGAGCAGTTCTTC. Translated, it gives CASSPRLAGDEQFF.